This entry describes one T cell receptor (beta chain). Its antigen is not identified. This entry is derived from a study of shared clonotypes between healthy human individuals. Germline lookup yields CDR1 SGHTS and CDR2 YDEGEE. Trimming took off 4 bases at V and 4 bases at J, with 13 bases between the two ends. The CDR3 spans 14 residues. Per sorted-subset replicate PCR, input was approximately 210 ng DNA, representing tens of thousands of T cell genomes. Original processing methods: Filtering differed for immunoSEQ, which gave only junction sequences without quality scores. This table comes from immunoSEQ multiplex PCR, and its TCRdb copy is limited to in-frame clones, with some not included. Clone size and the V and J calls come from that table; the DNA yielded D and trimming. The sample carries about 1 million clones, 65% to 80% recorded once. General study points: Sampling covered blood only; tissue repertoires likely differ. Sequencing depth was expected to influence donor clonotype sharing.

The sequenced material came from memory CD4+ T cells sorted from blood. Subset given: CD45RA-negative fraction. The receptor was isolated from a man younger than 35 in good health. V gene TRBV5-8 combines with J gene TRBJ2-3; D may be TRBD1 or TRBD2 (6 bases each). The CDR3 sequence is CASSLEGGADTQYF. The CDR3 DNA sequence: TGTGCCAGCAGCCTTGAGGGGGGTGCAGATACGCAGTATTTT.